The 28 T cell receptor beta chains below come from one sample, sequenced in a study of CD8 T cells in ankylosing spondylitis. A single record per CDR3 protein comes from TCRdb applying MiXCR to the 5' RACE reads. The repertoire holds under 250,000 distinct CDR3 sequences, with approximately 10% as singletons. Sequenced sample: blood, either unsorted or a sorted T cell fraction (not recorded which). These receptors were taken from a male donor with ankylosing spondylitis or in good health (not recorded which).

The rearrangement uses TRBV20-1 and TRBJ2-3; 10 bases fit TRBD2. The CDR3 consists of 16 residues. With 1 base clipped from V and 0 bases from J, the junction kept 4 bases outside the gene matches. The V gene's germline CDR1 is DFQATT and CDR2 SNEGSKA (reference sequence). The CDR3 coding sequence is TGCAGTGCTAGAGTCTCGACTAGCGGGAGCACAGATACGCAGTATTTT. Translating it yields CSARVSTSGSTDTQYF.

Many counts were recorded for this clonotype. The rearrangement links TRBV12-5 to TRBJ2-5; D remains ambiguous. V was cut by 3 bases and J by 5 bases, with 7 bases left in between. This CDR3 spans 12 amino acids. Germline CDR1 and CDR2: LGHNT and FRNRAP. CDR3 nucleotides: TGTGCTAGTGGTTTAAAGATGGAGACCCAGTACTTC. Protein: CASGLKMETQYF.

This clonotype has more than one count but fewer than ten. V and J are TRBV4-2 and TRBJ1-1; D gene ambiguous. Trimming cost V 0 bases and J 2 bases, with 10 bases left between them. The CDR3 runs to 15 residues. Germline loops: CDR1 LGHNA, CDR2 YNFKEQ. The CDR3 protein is CASSQDKQANTEAFF. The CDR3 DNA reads TGTGCCAGCAGCCAAGATAAGCAGGCCAACACTGAAGCTTTCTTT.

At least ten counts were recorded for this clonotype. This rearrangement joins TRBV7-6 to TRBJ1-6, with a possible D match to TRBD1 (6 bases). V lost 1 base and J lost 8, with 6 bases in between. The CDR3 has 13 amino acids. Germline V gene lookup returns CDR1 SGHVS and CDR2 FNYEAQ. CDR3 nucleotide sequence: TGTGCCAGCAGCTTAGGGACAGATTCACCCCTCCACTTT. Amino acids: CASSLGTDSPLHF.

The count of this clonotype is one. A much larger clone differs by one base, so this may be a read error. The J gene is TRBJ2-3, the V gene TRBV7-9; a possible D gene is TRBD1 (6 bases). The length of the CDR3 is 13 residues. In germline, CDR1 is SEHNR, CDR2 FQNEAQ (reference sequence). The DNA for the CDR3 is TGTACTCTGCACAGGGTAAGCACGGATACGCAGTATTTT. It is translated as CTLHRVSTDTQYF.

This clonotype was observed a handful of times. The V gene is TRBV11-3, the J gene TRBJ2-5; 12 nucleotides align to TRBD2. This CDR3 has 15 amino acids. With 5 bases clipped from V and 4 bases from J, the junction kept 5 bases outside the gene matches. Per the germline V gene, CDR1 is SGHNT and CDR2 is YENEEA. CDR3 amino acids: CASSLLAGGLETQYF. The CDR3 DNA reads TGTGCCAGCAGCCTACTAGCGGGGGGCCTAGAGACCCAGTACTTC.

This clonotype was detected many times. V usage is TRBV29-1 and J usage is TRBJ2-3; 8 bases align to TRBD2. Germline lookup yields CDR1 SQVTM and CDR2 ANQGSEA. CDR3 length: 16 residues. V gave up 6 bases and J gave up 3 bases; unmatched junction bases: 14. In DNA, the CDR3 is TGCAGCGTCGACTCCCTCCCAGCGGGAGCAACAGATACGCAGTATTTT. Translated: CSVDSLPAGATDTQYF.

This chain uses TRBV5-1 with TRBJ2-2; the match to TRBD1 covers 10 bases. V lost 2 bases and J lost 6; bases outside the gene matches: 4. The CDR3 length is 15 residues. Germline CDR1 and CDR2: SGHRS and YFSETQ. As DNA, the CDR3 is TGCGCCAGCAGCTTACGACAGGGGGCGGCCGGGGAGCTGTTTTTT. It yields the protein CASSLRQGAAGELFF.

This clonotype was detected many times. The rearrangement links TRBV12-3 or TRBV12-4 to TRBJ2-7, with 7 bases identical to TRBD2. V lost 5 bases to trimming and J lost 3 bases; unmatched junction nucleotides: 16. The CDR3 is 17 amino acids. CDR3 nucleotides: TGTGCCAGCAGTCCCTCCTACCCTAGCGGTTCCAGCTACGAGCAGTACTTC. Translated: CASSPSYPSGSSYEQYF.

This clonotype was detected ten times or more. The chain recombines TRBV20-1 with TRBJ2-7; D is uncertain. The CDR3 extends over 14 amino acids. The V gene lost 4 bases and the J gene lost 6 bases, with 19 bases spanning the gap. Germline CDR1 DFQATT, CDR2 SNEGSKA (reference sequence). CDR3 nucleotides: TGCAGTGCTAAGGACCAGTCGGTGTTGAGCGAGCAGTACTTC. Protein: CSAKDQSVLSEQYF.

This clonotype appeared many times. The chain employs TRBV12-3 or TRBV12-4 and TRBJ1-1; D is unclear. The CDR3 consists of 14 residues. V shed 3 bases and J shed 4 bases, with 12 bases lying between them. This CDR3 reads CASSFGDGGTEAFF. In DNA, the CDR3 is TGTGCCAGCAGTTTCGGGGATGGAGGCACTGAAGCTTTCTTT.

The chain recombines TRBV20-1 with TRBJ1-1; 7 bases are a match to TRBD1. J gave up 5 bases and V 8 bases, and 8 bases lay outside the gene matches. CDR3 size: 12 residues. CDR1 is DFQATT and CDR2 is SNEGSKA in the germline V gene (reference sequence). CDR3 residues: CSYRQGGTEAFF. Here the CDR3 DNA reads TGCAGTTACCGACAGGGAGGGACTGAAGCTTTCTTT.

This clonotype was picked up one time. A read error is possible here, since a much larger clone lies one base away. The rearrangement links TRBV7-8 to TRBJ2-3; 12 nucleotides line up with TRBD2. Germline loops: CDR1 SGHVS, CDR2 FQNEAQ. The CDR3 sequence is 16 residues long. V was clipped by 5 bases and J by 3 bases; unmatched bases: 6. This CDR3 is CASSRSLAGGTDTQYF. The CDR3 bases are TGTGCCAGCAGCCGGTCTCTAGCGGGAGGGACAGATACGCAGTATTTT.

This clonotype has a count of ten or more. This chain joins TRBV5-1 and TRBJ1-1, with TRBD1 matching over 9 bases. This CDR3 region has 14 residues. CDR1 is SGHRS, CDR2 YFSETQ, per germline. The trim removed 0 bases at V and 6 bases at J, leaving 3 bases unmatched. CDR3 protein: CASSLDRGRSEAFF. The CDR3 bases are TGCGCCAGCAGCTTGGACAGGGGGCGGTCTGAAGCTTTCTTT.

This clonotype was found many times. CDR3 region: CASSGEAQSSYEQYF. The CDR3 bases are TGTGCCAGCAGTGGAGAGGCCCAAAGCTCCTACGAGCAGTACTTC. V gene TRBV6-1 combines with J gene TRBJ2-7, with no clear D. This CDR3 contains 15 residues. Trimming took off 4 bases at V and 0 bases at J, with 13 bases between the two ends. The germline V gene encodes CDR1 MNHNS and CDR2 SASEGT.

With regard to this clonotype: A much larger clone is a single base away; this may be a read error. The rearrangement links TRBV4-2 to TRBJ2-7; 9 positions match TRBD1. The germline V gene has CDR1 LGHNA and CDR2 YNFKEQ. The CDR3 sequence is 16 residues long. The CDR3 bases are TGTGCCAGCAGCATTACCGGGACAGGGTCCTCCTACGAGCAGCACTTC. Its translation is CASSITGTGSSYEQHF.

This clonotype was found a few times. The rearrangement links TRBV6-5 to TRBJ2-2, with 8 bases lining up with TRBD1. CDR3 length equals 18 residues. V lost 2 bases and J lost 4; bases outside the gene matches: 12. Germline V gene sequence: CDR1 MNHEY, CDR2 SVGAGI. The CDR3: CASSYTPGGAKGTGELFF. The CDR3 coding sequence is TGTGCCAGCAGTTACACACCAGGGGGCGCGAAGGGCACCGGGGAGCTGTTTTTT.

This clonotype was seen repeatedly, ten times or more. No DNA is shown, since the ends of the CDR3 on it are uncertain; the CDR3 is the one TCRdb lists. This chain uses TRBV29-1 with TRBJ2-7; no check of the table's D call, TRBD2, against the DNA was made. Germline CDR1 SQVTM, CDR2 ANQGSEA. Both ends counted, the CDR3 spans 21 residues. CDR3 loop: CSAGTPTYEQYFGAPTYEQYF.

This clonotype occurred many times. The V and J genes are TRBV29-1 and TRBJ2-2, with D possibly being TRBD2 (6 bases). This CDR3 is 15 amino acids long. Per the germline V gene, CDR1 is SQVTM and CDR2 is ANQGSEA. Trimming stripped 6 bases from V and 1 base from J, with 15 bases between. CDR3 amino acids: CSVAQGTENTGELFF. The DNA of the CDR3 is TGCAGCGTCGCCCAAGGGACTGAGAACACCGGGGAGCTGTTTTTT.

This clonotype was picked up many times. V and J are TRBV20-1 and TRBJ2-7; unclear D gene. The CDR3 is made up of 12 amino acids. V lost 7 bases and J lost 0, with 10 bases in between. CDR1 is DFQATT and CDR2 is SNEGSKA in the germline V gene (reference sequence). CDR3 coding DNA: TGCAGTGTTCTAGGTCTCTCCTACGAGCAGTACTTC. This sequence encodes CSVLGLSYEQYF.

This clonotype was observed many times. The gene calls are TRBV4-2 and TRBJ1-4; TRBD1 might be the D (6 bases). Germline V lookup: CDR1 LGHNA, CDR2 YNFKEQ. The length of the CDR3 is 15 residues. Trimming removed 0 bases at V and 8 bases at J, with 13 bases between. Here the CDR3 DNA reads TGTGCCAGCAGCCAAGAGGGGGGGCGAGGAGAAAAACTGTTTTTT. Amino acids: CASSQEGGRGEKLFF.

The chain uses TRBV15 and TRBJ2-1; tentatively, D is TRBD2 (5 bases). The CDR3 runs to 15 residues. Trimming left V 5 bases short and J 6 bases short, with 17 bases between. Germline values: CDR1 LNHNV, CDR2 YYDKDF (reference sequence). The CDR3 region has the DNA TGTGCCACCAGCCCACTCGCGGGCAACTCCAATGAGCAGTTCTTC. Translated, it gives CATSPLAGNSNEQFF.

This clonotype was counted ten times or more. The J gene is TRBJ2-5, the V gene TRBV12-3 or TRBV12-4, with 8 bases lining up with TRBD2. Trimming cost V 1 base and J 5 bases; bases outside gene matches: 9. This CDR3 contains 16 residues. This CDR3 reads CASSLVTGGVRETQYF. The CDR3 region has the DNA TGTGCCAGCAGTTTAGTTACCGGGGGGGTCCGGGAGACCCAGTACTTC.

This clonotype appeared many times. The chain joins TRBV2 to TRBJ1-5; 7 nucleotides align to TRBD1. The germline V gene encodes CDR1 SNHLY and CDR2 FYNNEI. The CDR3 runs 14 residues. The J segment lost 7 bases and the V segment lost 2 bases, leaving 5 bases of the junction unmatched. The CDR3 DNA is TGTGCCAGCAGTGAATCAGGGGGAATCCAGCCCCAGCATTTT. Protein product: CASSESGGIQPQHF.

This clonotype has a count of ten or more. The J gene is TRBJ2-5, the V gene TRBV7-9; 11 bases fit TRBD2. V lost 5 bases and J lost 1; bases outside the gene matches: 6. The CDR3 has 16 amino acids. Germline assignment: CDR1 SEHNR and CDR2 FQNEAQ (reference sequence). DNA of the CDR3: TGTGCCAGCAGCCCCCTAGCGGGGGGCCGCCAAGAGACCCAGTACTTC. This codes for CASSPLAGGRQETQYF.

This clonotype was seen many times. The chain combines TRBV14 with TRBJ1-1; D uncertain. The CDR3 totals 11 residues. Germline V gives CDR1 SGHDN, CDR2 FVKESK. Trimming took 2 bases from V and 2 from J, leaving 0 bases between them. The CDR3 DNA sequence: TGTGCCAGCAGCCAAAACACTGAAGCTTTCTTT. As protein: CASSQNTEAFF.

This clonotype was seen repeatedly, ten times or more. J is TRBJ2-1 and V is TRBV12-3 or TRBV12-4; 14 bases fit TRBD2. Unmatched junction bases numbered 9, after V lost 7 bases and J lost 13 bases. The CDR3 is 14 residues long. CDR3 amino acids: CASTFGTSGGRQFF. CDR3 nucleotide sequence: TGTGCCAGCACCTTCGGGACTAGCGGGGGTCGTCAGTTCTTC.

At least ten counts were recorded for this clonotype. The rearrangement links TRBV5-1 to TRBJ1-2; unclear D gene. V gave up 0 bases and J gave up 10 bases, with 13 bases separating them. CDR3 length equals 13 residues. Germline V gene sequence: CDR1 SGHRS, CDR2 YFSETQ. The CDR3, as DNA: TGCGCCAGCAGCTTGGATGGGATGGAGCCCTACACCTTC. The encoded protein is CASSLDGMEPYTF. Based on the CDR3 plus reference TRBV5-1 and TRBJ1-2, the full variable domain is KAGVTQTPRYLIKTRGQQVTLSCSPISGHRSVSWYQQTPGQGLQFLFEYFSETQRNKGNFPGRFSGRQFSNSRSEMNVSTLELGDSALYLCASSLDGMEPYTFGSGTRLTVV.